The TCR beta chain under discussion was sequenced for a study of T cells in Graves' hyperthyroidism and ophthalmopathy. Researchers took RNA transcripts and amplified the TCR beta CDR3 regions from them. HTBI primers drove first-round RT-PCR of the TCR CDR3. Via MiXCR, TCRdb re-called the multiplex PCR reads, giving one row per CDR3 protein. The sample includes some 300,000 distinct CDR3 sequences, roughly 17% of them seen just once. Sequencing was performed on blood. The source is a young man with Graves' hyperthyroidism.

The CDR3 protein is CASSFQQFTGELFF. In nucleotides, the CDR3 is TGTGCCAGCAGTTTTCAGCAGTTCACCGGGGAGCTGTTTTTT. The J gene is TRBJ2-2, the V gene TRBV12-3 or TRBV12-4; D not resolved. Trimming shortened V by 3 bases and J by 4 bases, and 9 bases separated the two germline ends. The CDR3 runs 14 residues.